The rows below give T cell receptor beta chains drawn from one sample of a study of circulating and synovial CD4+ cells in juvenile arthritis. Profiling relied on immunoSEQ multiplex PCR, and the TCRdb table lists in-frame clones only, not all of them. The table lists approximately 16,000 clones, around nine tenths of them singletons. The specimen sequenced was CD4+ T cells from blood. These receptors were taken from a human donor with juvenile idiopathic arthritis. CDR3s include the opening cysteine and the closing phenylalanine or tryptophan. D genes are given only for firm matches. Size is omitted from some rows. Given values are once, few, many or a class for expanded clones.

J gene	V gene	D gene	clone size	CDR3 protein	CDR3 DNA
TRBJ1-2	TRBV27	TRBD1	-	CASSSGQGDNYGYTF	TGTGCCAGCAGTTCAGGACAGGGCGACAACTATGGCTACACCTTC
TRBJ1-5	TRBV6-5	-	-	CASTNGGGTQHF	TGTGCCAGCACCAACGGGGGGGGAACCCAGCATTTT
TRBJ1-2	TRBV19	-	-	CASKTGNYGYTF	TGTGCCAGTAAGACAGGAAACTATGGCTACACCTTC
TRBJ1-1	TRBV29-1	TRBD1	-	CSVEGQGRSFF	TGCAGCGTTGAGGGACAGGGTCGGTCTTTCTTT
TRBJ2-1	TRBV5-4	TRBD1	-	CASSLKQGLDNEQFF	TGTGCCAGCAGCTTAAAACAGGGGCTAGACAATGAGCAGTTCTTC
TRBJ2-3	TRBV7-2	TRBD2	once	CASSKKRLAGVPSTDTQYF	TGTGCCAGCAGCAAAAAAAGACTAGCGGGAGTGCCTAGCACAGATACGCAGTATTTT
TRBJ1-2	TRBV19	-	-	CASSISDYGYTF	TGTGCCAGTAGTATTTCAGACTATGGCTACACCTTC
TRBJ1-1	TRBV12-5	-	-	CASSGGNTEAFF	TGTGCTAGCAGCGGGGGAAACACTGAAGCTTTCTTT
TRBJ1-2	TRBV6-1	-	-	CASSESRSLYGYTF	TGTGCCAGCAGTGAGTCCCGTTCCCTCTATGGCTACACCTTC
TRBJ2-5	TRBV6-6	-	-	CASSYSGTLAETQYF	TGTGCCAGCAGTTACTCCGGGACATTGGCAGAGACCCAGTACTTC
TRBJ2-5	TRBV9	-	-	CASSEGGVGMETQYF	TGTGCCAGCAGCGAGGGGGGGGTGGGGATGGAGACCCAGTACTTC
TRBJ2-3	TRBV5-1	TRBD2	-	CASRRGGGTDTQYF	TGCGCCAGCAGGCGGGGGGGCGGCACAGATACGCAGTATTTT
TRBJ2-1	TRBV5-4	TRBD1	once	CASGGQGFYNEQFF	TGTGCCAGCGGGGGACAGGGGTTTTACAATGAGCAGTTCTTC
TRBJ1-1	TRBV14	-	-	CASSRLLDTEAFF	TGTGCCAGCAGCCGCCTATTGGACACTGAAGCTTTCTTT
TRBJ1-1	TRBV9	TRBD1	once	CASSYGTDTEAFF	TGTGCCAGCAGTTATGGGACAGACACTGAAGCTTTCTTT
TRBJ2-5	TRBV5-4	TRBD1	-	CASSFFNRGLNQETQYF	TGTGCCAGCAGCTTTTTCAACAGGGGGCTAAACCAAGAGACCCAGTACTTC
TRBJ2-5	TRBV2	TRBD2	-	CASSFLAGETQYF	TGTGCCAGCAGCTTCCTAGCGGGGGAGACCCAGTACTTC
TRBJ2-2	TRBV5-4	TRBD2	-	CASSLSKEREGGELFF	TGTGCCAGCAGCTTATCGAAGGAGCGGGAGGGGGGGGAGCTGTTTTTT
TRBJ2-7	TRBV6-5	-	-	CASSLGSEQYF	TGTGCCAGCAGTTTGGGCAGCGAGCAGTACTTC
TRBJ2-1	TRBV4-1	-	-	CASSHETGDEQFF	TGCGCCAGCAGCCATGAAACAGGCGATGAGCAGTTCTTC
TRBJ1-3	TRBV19	-	few	CASSTRTPPSVYF	TGTGCCAGTAGCACTAGGACCCCCCCCTCGGTATATTTT
TRBJ1-1	TRBV9	-	-	CASSASGGNTEAFF	TGTGCCAGCAGCGCCTCGGGGGGGAACACTGAAGCTTTCTTT
TRBJ2-7	TRBV5-1	TRBD1	-	CASSFGQGVRWYF	TGCGCCAGCAGCTTCGGACAGGGGGTTAGGTGGTACTTC
TRBJ2-1	TRBV7-2	TRBD2	-	CASSQNLLAGGDSGEQFF	TGTGCCAGCAGCCAAAACCTACTAGCGGGAGGAGATTCCGGTGAGCAGTTCTTC